This TCR beta chain was sequenced for a study of cytomegalovirus exposure and HLA in healthy donors (dated by TCRdb to the late 2010s). Study-level background: According to an earlier analysis of around 600 of the donors, about 179 million T cells yielded 120 million or so unique TCR beta sequences and 276 Gb of sequence data. Roughly 290 gigabases of sequencing data and approximately 91 million unique TCR sequences made up an early release that covered over 550 HLA-typed donors. The genetic ancestry cluster associated with self-reported Caucasian donors included 65% to 90% of the roughly 400 genotyped donors. The aim of the study was to test whether cataloging public T cell receptors could identify signatures of past pathogen exposure. Using immunosequencing, the study profiled T cell repertoires from 500 to 800 subjects and related those repertoires to cytomegalovirus serostatus. A separate validation cohort of roughly 120 different subjects was used in addition to the 666-subject first cohort. The study combined high-throughput TCR immunosequencing, statistical association of individual TCRs with disease status, and machine learning to predict cytomegalovirus infection status. In a later analysis, previously published TCR beta repertoires from several hundred donors were re-analyzed and high-resolution HLA genotyping was added so that TCR occurrence patterns could be studied. The later analysis used no new phenotypic data to find candidate immune exposures, relying instead on TCR beta sequences and their occurrence across donors. In an earlier analysis of 500 to 650 of the donors, high-throughput TCR beta sequencing was used to judge whether each TCR beta V gene segment behaved as functional or pseudogenic. Donor age, sex, ethnicity and CMV serostatus were compiled alongside the repertoire data. A later genetic analysis took genome-wide SNP genotypes for about three fifths of the 666 donors and used that subset as a discovery cohort. Every discovery cohort repertoire had been produced on one sequencing platform. Class I and class II HLA loci were covered by the typing at four-digit resolution. The number of typed donors differed by locus: roughly 629-640 for A, B, C, DRB1 and DQB1; 500 to 550 for DQA1; 606 for DPA1; and 400 to 480 for DPB1. Several DR-DQ haplotypes were handled as single units for association and clustering because linkage in the cohort was strong. Among about 410 genotyped donors of the cohort, an average of around 220,000 unique TCR beta nucleotide sequences was sequenced per donor, of which about 19% were non-productive. The study at large found these results: CMV serostatus was the only immune exposure information available for the cohort. Cytomegalovirus status was reported to be diagnosed by the classifier with high specificity and sensitivity in both the original and validation cohorts. In a later analysis, HLA-associated TCR beta chains were found to be more clonally expanded and to have lower generation probabilities than equally common non-associated chains. Most TCR sequences were seen in very few donors, while some public TCRs were found in many individuals. In a later genetic analysis, a missense DCLRE1C variant was associated with V-gene and J-gene trimming of TCR beta chains, and the association was replicated in an independent cohort. In this cohort, only TCR beta chains were sequenced, and detectable features were limited by the absence of alpha or paired-chain data. Correlated functional status among segregating V segments might be attributable to linkage disequilibrium, but an unknown experimental factor could not be ruled out. An earlier analysis of some 590 of the donors showed that most TCR beta V segments appeared in productive rearrangements either about 87% or about 30% of the time, which broadly matched IMGT annotations. In vitro tests confirmed that a few of the cytomegalovirus-associated TCR beta chains recognize cytomegalovirus antigens. The authors suggested that the approach could potentially be generalized to other disease states and immunological phenotypes. Several of the top co-occurrence clusters appeared to be linked to parvovirus B19, influenza, CMV and Epstein-Barr virus, according to a later analysis. A further reported finding was that TCR beta sequences accurately predicted the HLA-A and HLA-B alleles for most subjects in the first cohort. A later analysis associated some 17,000 TCR beta sequences with specific HLA alleles at a false discovery rate of 0.05. About 17 rarely observed V segments, including chromosome 9 orphons, were excluded from the earlier analysis of just under 600 of the donors because counts were too low. Because the 87-base-pair reads could not distinguish some IMGT-functional V segments, including TRBV6-2 and TRBV6-3, those segments were excluded. Because HLA typing was unavailable for some donors at each locus, only the typed subset was used in association tests. A total of roughly 160 TCR beta chains were listed by the study as associated with cytomegalovirus. Assigning TCR associations to individual alleles was difficult when HLA alleles, especially DR and DQ, strongly co-occurred. In a later genetic analysis, fewer N-insertions in productive TCRs were reported among donors in an Asian-associated ancestry cluster than the approximately 670-donor mean. According to a later analysis, most CMV-associated TCR beta chains appeared to be HLA-restricted, and the HLA associations seemed to be driven largely by CMV exposure. In a later analysis, TCR association rates were found to vary across HLA loci, with the most associated TCRs seen for DRB1 alleles and the fewest for HLA-C alleles. A cluster of highly shared sequence variants was judged likely to represent a technical artifact of the sequencing pipeline. Roughly uniform sequencing depth across donors was assumed in presence/absence analyses, although this assumption may not hold.

The cohort was made up of around 720 healthy bone marrow donors. Cohort members were all nominally healthy when sampled, although unrecorded immune exposures were likely present. The donor was CMV seronegative and was included in the group of about 350 seronegative cohort members. Each donor provided a peripheral blood sample, and peripheral blood mononuclear cells were used for TCR beta sequencing. The Qiagen DNeasy Blood Extraction Kit was used to extract genomic DNA from the blood cell samples. The CDR3 goes from the cysteine to the phenylalanine over 14 residues. The entry retains the CDR3 DNA only, 42 bases that are in frame from base 1. The V end loses 5 bases and the J end loses 0 bases, and a stretch of 9 bases separates them. CDR1 and CDR2, per the germline V gene (reference sequence), are LNHNV and YYDKDF. As regards this clone: Its antigen remains unidentified. No much larger clone exists at a distance of one base, and base qualities are not known.

To prepare the library, the immunoSEQ multiplex PCR assay was applied. For the multiplex PCR, a mixture combining 60 forward primers for TCR Vbeta segments and 13 reverse primers for TCR Jbeta segments was used. The CDR3 region of rearranged TCR beta genes was amplified from genomic DNA with a multiplex PCR assay. On the Illumina HiSeq System, the amplified TCR beta libraries were sequenced as 87-base-pair reads. The original pipeline was this. In a later analysis, tens of millions of unique TCR beta chains were counted across the roughly 670 repertoires, and some 10 million of these chains were shared by at least two donors. Raw reads were error-corrected and collapsed into unique sequences by a nearest-neighbor algorithm in which closely related sequences were merged to remove PCR and sequencing errors. V, D and J gene segments were assigned by aligning CDR3 sequences to IMGT reference sequences. Each retained sequence needed at least a six-nucleotide match to both a V gene segment and a J gene segment. A rearrangement was called productive if the CDR3 had no stop codons and remained in frame with V and J, and every other rearrangement was called non-productive. Following IMGT convention, CDR3 was defined as the stretch from the second conserved V-encoded cysteine to the conserved J-encoded phenylalanine. The earlier analysis of about 620 of the donors excluded sequences that lacked an unambiguous match to a single V gene segment. In an earlier analysis of several hundred of the donors, V segments were called functional above 56.7% productive rearrangements and were called segregating when the between-donor standard deviation exceeded 5%. A statistical classification framework was built to diagnose cytomegalovirus status from the catalog of TCR beta chain sequences. A later analysis assigned V and J genes by comparing TCR nucleotide sequences with IMGT/GENE-DB human TR gene sequences. The TCRdist pipeline was used in a later analysis to assign CDR3 sequences and most-parsimonious VDJ recombination scenarios. In a later analysis, each TCR beta chain was defined by its CDR3 amino acid sequence together with its V-gene family, and reads without a unique V-gene family were excluded. As a way to deal with suspected cross-contamination and a sequencing artifact, a later analysis dropped nearly 600 nucleotide sequences that were highly shared and had low generation probability. A later analysis calculated a clonal expansion index for each public chain from normalized within-repertoire ranks of inferred template counts. Generation probabilities in a later analysis came from a VDJ recombination model fitted to out-of-frame rearrangements, and those results were checked against IGoR. Hypergeometric tests were used in a later analysis to score TCR-TCR, TCR-HLA and TCR-CMV co-occurrence, with a repertoire-size bias correction applied to the TCR pairs. A later analysis estimated false discovery rates by permuting HLA or CMV assignments 20 times. A later analysis grouped co-occurring TCRs with DBSCAN, adding TCRdist sequence similarity when clustering within HLA-allele-positive subsets. For co-occurrence clustering, repertoires with fewer than 30,000 or more than 120,000 public chains were excluded, along with about five repertoires with anomalous nucleotide sharing. Not all clones reach the TCRdb copy of this immuneACCESS table, which keeps in-frame sequences only. Checked studies attribute under half of the gap to unresolved V genes and leave the rest unexplained. The DNA gave D and trimming, while V, J and clone size come from that table. The sample records about 100,000 clones, roughly three quarters of which are singletons. Just over 0.75% of the sample lies in the top ten.

The sequenced sample was PBMCs. The TCR originated in an older woman in good health and CMV-seronegative. Recombination joined TRBV15 with TRBJ2-3, with TRBD2 tentatively as D gene (6 bases match). CDR3 loop: CATSGSGSTDTQYF. The DNA sequence is TGTGCCACCAGCGGGAGCGGGAGCACAGATACGCAGTATTTT.